The entry below describes one T cell receptor beta chain. These data belong to a study of blood T cell repertoires in COVID-19. At the level of the study: Some COVID-19 samples were acute and others convalescent; all came from the United States, Italy and Spain. From T cells, B-cell-depleted T cells, or PBMCs came the material, which was cDNA or gDNA.

In the authors' workflow: The authors estimated nucleated cell counts from reference gene primer amplification. TCRdb keeps only in-frame clones here, not all; method: immunoSEQ multiplex PCR. V and J calls and clone size follow that table, whereas D and trimming were derived from the DNA. The table includes over 85,000 clones, more than 85% detected once. This clonotype was obtained from a human donor with active COVID-19. The donor label of this sample is uncertain. The sample consisted of peripheral blood.

In nucleotides, the CDR3 is TGTGCCAGCCGACCGGACAGAACTAATGAAAAACTGTTTTTT. Translation: CASRPDRTNEKLFF. The chain employs TRBV2 and TRBJ1-4; possible D gene TRBD1, 6 bases. This CDR3 comprises 14 residues. The V and J ends lost 8 bases and 1 base respectively, with 11 bases between them. Germline V lookup: CDR1 SNHLY, CDR2 FYNNEI.